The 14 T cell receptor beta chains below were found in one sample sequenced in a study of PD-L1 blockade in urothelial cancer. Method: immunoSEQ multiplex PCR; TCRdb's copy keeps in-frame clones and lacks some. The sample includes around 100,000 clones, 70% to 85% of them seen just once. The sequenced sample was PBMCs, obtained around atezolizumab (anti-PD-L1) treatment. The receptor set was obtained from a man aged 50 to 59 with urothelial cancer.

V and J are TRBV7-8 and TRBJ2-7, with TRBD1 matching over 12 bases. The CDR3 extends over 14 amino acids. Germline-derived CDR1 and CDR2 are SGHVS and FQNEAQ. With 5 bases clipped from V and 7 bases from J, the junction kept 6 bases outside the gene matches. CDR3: CASSKRDRGLEQYF. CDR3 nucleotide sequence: TGTGCCAGCAGCAAACGGGACAGGGGGCTTGAGCAGTACTTC.

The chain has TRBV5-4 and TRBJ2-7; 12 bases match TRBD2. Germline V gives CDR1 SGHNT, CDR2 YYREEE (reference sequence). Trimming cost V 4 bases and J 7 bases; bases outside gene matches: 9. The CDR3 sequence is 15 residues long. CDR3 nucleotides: TGTGCCAGCAGCGTCGGACTAGCGGGAAAGGGAGAGCAGTACTTC. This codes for CASSVGLAGKGEQYF.

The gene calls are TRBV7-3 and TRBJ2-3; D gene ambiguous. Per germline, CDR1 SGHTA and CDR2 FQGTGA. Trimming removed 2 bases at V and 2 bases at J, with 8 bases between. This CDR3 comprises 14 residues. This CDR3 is CASSLGLTTDTQYF. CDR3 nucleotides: TGTGCCAGCAGCTTAGGGCTAACCACAGATACGCAGTATTTT.

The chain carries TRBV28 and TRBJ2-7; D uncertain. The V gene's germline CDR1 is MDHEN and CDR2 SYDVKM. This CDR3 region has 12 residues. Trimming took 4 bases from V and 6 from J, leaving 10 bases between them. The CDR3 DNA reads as TGTGCCAGCAGTTCCCCCAAAGCCGAGCAGTACTTC. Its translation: CASSSPKAEQYF.

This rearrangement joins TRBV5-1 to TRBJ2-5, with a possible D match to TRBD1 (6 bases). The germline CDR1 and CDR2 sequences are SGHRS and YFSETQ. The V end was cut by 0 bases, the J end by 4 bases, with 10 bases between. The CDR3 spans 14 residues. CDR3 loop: CASSLVSDRETQYF. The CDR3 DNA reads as TGCGCCAGCAGCTTGGTTTCGGACAGAGAGACCCAGTACTTC. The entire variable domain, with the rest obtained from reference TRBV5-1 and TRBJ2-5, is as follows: KAGVTQTPRYLIKTRGQQVTLSCSPISGHRSVSWYQQTPGQGLQFLFEYFSETQRNKGNFPGRFSGRQFSNSRSEMNVSTLELGDSALYLCASSLVSDRETQYFGPGTRLLVL.

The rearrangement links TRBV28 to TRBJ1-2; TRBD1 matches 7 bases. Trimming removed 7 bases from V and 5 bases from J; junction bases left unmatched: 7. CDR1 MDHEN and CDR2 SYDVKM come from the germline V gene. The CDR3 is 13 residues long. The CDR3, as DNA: TGTGCCAGCAACGGACAGGTTACGTATGGCTACACCTTC. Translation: CASNGQVTYGYTF.

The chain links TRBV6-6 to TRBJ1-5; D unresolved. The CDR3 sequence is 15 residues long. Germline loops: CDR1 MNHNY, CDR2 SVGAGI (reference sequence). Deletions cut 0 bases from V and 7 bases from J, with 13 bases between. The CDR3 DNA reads TGTGCCAGCAGTTACTCGACCGGGTCTCGGCAGCCCCAGCATTTT. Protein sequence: CASSYSTGSRQPQHF.

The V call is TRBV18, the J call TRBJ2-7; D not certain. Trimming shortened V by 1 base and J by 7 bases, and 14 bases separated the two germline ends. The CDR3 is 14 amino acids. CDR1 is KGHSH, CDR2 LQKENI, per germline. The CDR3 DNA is TGTGCCAGCTCACCACTCCAGGATTGGAAGGAGCAGTACTTC. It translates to CASSPLQDWKEQYF.

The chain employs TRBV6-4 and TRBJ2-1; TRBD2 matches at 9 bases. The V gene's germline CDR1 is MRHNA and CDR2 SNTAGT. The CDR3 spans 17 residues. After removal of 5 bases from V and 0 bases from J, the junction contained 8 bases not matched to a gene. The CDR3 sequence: CASSIIAGVASYNEQFF. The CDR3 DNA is TGTGCCAGCAGTATAATAGCGGGAGTTGCCTCCTACAATGAGCAGTTCTTC.

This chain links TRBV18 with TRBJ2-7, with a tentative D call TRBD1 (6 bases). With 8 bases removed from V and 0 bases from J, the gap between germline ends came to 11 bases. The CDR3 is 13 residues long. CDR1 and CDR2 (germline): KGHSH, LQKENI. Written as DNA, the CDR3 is TGTGCCAGCGCGACAGGCGGCTCCTACGAGCAGTACTTC. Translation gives CASATGGSYEQYF.

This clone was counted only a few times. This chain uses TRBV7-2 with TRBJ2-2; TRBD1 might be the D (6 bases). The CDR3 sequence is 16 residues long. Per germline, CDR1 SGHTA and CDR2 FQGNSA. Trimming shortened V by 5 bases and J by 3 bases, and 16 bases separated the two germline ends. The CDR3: CASSHSPDRHTGELFF. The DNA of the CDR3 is TGTGCCAGCAGCCACTCCCCCGACAGGCACACCGGGGAGCTGTTTTTT.

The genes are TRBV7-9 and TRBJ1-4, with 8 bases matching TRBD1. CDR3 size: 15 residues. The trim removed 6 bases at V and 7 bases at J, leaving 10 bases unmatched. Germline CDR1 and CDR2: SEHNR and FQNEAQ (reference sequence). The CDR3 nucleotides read TGTGCCAGCAGGACCGTGGGCAGGGGGCCTGAAAAACTGTTTTTT. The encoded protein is CASRTVGRGPEKLFF.

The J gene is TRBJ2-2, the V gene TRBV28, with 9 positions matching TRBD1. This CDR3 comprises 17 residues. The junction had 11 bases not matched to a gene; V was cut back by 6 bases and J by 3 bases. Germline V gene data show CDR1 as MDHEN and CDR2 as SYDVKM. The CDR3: CASRAQGALGHTGELFF. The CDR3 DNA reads TGTGCCAGCAGAGCACAGGGGGCGCTGGGCCACACCGGGGAGCTGTTTTTT.

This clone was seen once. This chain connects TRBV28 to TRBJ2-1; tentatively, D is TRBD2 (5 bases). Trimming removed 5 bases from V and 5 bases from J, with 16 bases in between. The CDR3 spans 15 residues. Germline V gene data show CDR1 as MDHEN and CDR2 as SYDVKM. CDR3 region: CASSKGLAGDNEQFF. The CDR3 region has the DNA TGTGCCAGCAGTAAAGGGCTGGCCGGGGACAATGAGCAGTTCTTC. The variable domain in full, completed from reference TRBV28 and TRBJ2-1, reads DVKVTQSSRYLVKRTGEKVFLECVQDMDHENMFWYRQDPGLGLRLIYFSYDVKMKEKGDIPEGYSVSREKKERFSLILESASTNQTSMYLCASSKGLAGDNEQFFGPGTRLTVL.